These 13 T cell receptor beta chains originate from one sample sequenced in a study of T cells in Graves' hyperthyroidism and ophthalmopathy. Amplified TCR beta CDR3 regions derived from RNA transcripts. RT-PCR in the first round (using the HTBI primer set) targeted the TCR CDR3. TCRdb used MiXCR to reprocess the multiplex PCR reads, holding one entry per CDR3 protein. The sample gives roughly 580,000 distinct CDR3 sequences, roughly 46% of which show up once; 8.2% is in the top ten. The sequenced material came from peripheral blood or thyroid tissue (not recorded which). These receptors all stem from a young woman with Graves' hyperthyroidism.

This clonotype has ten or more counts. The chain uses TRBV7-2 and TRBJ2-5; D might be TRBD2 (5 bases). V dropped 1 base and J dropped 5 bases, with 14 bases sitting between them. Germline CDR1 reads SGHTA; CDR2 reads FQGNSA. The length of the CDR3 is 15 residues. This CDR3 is CASSLDPRARETQYF. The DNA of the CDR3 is TGTGCCAGCAGCTTAGATCCGAGGGCGCGGGAGACCCAGTACTTC.

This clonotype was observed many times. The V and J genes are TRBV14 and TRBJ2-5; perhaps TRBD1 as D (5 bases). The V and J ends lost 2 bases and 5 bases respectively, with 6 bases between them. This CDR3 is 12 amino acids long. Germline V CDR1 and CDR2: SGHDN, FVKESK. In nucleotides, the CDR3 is TGTGCCAGCAGCCAATGGGGCGAGACCCAGTACTTC. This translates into CASSQWGETQYF.

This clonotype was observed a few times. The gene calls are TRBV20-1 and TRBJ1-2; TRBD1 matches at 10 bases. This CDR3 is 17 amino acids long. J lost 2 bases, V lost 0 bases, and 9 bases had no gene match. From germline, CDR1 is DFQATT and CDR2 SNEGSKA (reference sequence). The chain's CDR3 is CSARDRTGGSANYGYTF. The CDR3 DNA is TGCAGTGCTAGAGATAGGACAGGGGGATCTGCAAACTATGGCTACACCTTC.

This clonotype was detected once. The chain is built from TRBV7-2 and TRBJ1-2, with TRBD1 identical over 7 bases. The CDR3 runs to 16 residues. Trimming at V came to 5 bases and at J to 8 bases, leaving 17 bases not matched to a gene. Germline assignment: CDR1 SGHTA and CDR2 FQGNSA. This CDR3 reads CASSAQGGRRLGGYTF. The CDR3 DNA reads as TGTGCCAGCAGCGCCCAGGGGGGCCGTCGCTTAGGGGGCTACACCTTC.

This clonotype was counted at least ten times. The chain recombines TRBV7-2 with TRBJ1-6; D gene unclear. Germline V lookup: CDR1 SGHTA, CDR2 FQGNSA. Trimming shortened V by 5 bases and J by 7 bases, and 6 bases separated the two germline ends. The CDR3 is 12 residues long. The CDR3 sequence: CASSHPNSPLHF. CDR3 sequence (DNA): TGTGCCAGCAGCCACCCCAATTCACCCCTCCACTTT. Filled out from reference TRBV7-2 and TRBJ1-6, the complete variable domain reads GAGVSQSPSNKVTEKGKDVELRCDPISGHTALYWYRQSLGQGLEFLIYFQGNSAPDKSGLPSDRFSAERTGGSVSTLTIQRTQQEDSAVYLCASSHPNSPLHFGNGTRLTVT.

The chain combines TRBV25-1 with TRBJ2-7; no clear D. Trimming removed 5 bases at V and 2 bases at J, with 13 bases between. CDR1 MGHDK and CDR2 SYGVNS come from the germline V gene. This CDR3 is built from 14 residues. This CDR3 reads CASSYLSRAYEQYF. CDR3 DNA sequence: TGTGCCAGCAGTTACTTATCAAGGGCCTACGAGCAGTACTTC.

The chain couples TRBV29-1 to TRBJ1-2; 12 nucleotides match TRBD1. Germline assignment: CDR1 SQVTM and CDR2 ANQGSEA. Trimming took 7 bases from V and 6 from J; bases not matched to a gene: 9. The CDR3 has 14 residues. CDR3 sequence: CSAAGTGGADGYTF. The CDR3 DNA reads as TGCAGCGCAGCCGGGACAGGGGGCGCGGATGGCTACACCTTC.

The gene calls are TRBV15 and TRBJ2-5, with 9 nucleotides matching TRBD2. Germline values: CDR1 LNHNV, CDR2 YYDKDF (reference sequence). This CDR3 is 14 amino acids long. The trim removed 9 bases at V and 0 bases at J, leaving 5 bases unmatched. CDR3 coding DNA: TGTGCCACAACGAGCGGGGGGTACCAAGAGACCCAGTACTTC. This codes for CATTSGGYQETQYF. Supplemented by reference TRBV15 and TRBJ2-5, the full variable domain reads DAMVIQNPRYQVTQFGKPVTLSCSQTLNHNVMYWYQQKSSQAPKLLFHYYDKDFNNEADTPDNFQSRRPNTSFCFLDIRSPGLGDTAMYLCATTSGGYQETQYFGPGTRLLVL.

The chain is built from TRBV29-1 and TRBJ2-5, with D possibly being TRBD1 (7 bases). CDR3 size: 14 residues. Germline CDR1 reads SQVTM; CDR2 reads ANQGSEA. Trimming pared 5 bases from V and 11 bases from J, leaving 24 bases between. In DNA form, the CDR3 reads TGCAGCGTTACCAGACAGGGAGGTTACAATGAGCAGTACTTC. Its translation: CSVTRQGGYNEQYF.

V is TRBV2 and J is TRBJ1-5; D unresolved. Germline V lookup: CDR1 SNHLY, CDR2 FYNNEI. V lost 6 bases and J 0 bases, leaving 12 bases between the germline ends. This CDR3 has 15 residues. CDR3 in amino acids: CASRQGGYSNQPQHF. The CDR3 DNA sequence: TGTGCCAGCAGGCAAGGAGGGTATAGCAATCAGCCCCAGCATTTT.

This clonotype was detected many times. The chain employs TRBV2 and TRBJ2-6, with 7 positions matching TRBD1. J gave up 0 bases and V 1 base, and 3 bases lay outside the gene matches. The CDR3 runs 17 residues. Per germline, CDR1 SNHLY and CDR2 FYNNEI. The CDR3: CASSEGTGASGANVLTF. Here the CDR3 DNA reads TGTGCCAGCAGTGAAGGGACAGGCGCCTCTGGGGCCAACGTCCTGACTTTC.

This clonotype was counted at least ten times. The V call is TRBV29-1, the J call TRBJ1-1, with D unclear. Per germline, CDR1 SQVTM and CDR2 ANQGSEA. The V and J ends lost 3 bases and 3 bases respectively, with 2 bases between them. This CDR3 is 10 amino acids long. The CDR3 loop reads CSVDHTEAFF. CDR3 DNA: TGCAGCGTTGACCACACTGAAGCTTTCTTT.

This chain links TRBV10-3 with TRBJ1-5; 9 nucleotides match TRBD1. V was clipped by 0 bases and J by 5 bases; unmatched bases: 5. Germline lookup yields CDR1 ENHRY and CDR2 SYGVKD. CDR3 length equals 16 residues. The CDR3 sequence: CAISESGTGLDQPQHF. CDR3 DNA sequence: TGTGCCATCAGTGAGTCAGGGACAGGGCTGGATCAGCCCCAGCATTTT.